The rows below give T cell receptor beta chains drawn from one sample of a study of tumor-infiltrating lymphocytes in primary liver carcinoma. TCRdb re-called the multiplex PCR reads through MiXCR, storing one row per CDR3 protein. The repertoire includes more than 50,000 distinct CDR3 sequences, 70% to 85% of them detected once, and around 23% sits in the top ten. The sample was liver tumor tissue from sampling region 2. These receptors all come from a man aged 35 to 55 with primary liver carcinoma and hepatitis B virus infection. Each CDR3 is given with its conserved first and last residue. D genes are given only for firm matches. Clone size, where shown, is once, few, many, or a class for clones that have expanded.

clone_size	d_call	v_call	j_call	cdr3_aa	cdr3_nt
NA	NA	TRBV11-2	TRBJ2-7	CASSTTQGAQVHGLYEQYF	TGTGCCAGCAGCACGACACAGGGTGCACAAGTCCATGGACTTTACGAGCAGTACTTC
NA	TRBD2	TRBV11-3	TRBJ2-2	CASSPQRGVLPGELFF	TGTGCCAGCAGCCCCCAGCGGGGAGTCCTACCCGGGGAGCTGTTTTTT
NA	NA	TRBV6-1	TRBJ2-7	CVSSDRREPNEQYF	TGTGTCAGCAGTGACCGGCGAGAGCCCAATGAGCAGTACTTC
NA	NA	TRBV29-1	TRBJ2-7	CSATVAVGMYKQYF	TGCAGCGCTACTGTGGCAGTGGGGATGTACAAGCAGTACTTC
NA	NA	TRBV6-6	TRBJ2-5	CASSVASRETQHF	TGTGCCAGCAGCGTTGCTAGTCGAGAGACCCAGCACTTC
NA	TRBD1	TRBV12-3/TRBV12-4	TRBJ2-7	CASIIYRGQDKQYF	TGTGCCAGCATTATTTACAGGGGTCAGGACAAGCAGTACTTC
NA	NA	TRBV10-3	TRBJ2-3	CTISLGSGPDTQYF	TGTACCATCAGCTTGGGCAGTGGGCCAGATACGCAGTATTTT
NA	NA	TRBV12-3/TRBV12-4	TRBJ2-7	CANSLGPRGEQYF	TGTGCCAATAGTTTAGGACCCCGAGGGGAGCAGTACTTC
once	NA	TRBV6-5	TRBJ1-4	CLSRSKAAGNEKLFF	TGTCTCAGCAGGTCTAAGGCGGCAGGGAATGAAAAACTGTTTTTT
once	NA	TRBV6-1	TRBJ2-5	CASTIGRVNQETQHF	TGTGCCAGCACTATAGGACGGGTTAACCAAGAGACGCAGCACTTC
many	NA	TRBV6-5	TRBJ2-7	CASRALRGAYYEQYF	TGTGCCAGCAGGGCCTTACGGGGGGCGTACTACGAGCAGTACTTC
NA	TRBD1	TRBV12-3/TRBV12-4	TRBJ2-3	CVSSSPEGQGRSDTQFF	TGTGTCAGCAGTTCGCCTGAGGGACAGGGGCGGTCAGATACGCAGTTTTTT
few	NA	TRBV2	TRBJ2-5	CASRGGVGQETQYF	TGTGCCAGCAGGGGGGGAGTTGGCCAAGAGACCCAGTACTTC
NA	NA	TRBV2	TRBJ2-3	CASSDTAGLGTQYF	TGTGCCAGCAGTGATACCGCCGGGCTGGGTACGCAGTATTTT
NA	NA	TRBV5-6	TRBJ2-1	CASSPVVGSFYNERFF	TGTGCCAGCAGCCCAGTGGTAGGGAGCTTCTACAATGAGCGGTTCTTC
NA	NA	TRBV11-2	TRBJ2-2	CASSLVALVGTGKLFF	TGTGCCAGTAGCTTAGTGGCCCTAGTGGGAACCGGGAAGCTGTTTTTT